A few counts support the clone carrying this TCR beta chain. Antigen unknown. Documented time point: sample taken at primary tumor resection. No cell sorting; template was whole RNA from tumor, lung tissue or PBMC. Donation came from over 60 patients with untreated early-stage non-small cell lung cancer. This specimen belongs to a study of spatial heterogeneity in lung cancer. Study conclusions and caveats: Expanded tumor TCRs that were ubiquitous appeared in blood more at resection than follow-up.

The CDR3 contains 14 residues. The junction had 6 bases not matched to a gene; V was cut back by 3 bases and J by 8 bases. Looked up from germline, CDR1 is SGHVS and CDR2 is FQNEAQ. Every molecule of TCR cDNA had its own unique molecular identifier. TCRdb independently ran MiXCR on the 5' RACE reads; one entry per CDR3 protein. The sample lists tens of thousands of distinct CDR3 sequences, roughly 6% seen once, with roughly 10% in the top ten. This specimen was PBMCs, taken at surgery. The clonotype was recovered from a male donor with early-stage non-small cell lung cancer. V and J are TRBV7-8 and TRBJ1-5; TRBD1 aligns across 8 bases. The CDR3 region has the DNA TGTGCCAGCAGCTTCGGCAGGGGGCTGAAGCCCCAGCATTTT. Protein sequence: CASSFGRGLKPQHF. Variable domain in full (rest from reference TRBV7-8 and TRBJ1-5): GAGVSQSPRYKVAKRGQDVALRCDPISGHVSLFWYQQALGQGPEFLTYFQNEAQLDKSGLPSDRFFAERPEGSVSTLKIQRTQQEDSAVYLCASSFGRGLKPQHFGDGTRLSIL.